This note documents a single T cell receptor (beta chain) sequence. In the authors' workflow: Filtering differed since immunoSEQ provided only junctions, with no quality scores. The data were produced by immunoSEQ multiplex PCR, yet TCRdb's version contains in-frame clones alone and is incomplete. That table is the source of V, J and clone size, and D and trimming were worked out from the DNA. The table has over 2,000,000 clones, approximately 92% seen once. This sample is drawn from a study of shared clonotypes between healthy human individuals. The wider study: Donors were a couple of women and a few men aged 18 to 49.

Naive CD8 populations comprised CD45RO-negative cells positively selected for CCR7, excluding terminally differentiated effector memory CD45RA+ cells. Every contributor of samples was a Caucasian grown-up residing in Nashville, Tennessee. The clonotype originates from a man younger than 35 in good health. Some clones in this sample may be carry-over from other donors' samples. Sample: naive CD8+ T cells from PBMCs.

CDR3 sequence reads: CASSLMGGGLADTQYF. The CDR3 nucleotides read TGTGCCAGCAGTCTAATGGGAGGGGGCTTGGCAGATACGCAGTATTTT. The genes are TRBV27 and TRBJ2-3; TRBD1 or TRBD2 may be the D gene (7 bases each). The germline CDR1 and CDR2 sequences are MNHEY and SMNVEV (reference sequence). Trimming removed 5 bases at V and 4 bases at J, with 19 bases between. The CDR3 totals 16 residues.